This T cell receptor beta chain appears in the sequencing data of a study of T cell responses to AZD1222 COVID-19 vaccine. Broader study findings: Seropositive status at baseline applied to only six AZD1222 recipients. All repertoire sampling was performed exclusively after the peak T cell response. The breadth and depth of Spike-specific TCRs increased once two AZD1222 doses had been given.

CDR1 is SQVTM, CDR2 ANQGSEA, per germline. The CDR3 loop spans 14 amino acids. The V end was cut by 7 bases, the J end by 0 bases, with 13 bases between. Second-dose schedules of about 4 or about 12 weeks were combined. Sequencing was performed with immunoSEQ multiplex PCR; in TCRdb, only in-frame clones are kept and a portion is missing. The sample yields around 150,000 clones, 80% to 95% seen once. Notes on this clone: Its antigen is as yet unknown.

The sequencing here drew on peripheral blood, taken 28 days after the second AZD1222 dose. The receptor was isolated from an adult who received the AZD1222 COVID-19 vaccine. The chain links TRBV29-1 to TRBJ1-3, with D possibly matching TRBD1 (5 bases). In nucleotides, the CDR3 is TGCAGCGCCTCCCCAGGGAGCTCTGGAAACACCATATATTTT. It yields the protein CSASPGSSGNTIYF.